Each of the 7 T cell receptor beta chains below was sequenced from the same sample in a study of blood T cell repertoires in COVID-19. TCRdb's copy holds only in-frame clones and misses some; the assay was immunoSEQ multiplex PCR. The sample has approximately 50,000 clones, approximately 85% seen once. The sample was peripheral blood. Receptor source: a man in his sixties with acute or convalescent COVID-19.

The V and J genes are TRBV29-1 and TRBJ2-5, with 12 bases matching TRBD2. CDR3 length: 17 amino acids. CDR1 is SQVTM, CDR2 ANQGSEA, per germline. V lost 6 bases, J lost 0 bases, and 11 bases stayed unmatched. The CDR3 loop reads CSVGRTSGNHYQETQYF. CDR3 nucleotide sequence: TGCAGCGTCGGAAGGACTAGCGGGAATCACTACCAAGAGACCCAGTACTTC.

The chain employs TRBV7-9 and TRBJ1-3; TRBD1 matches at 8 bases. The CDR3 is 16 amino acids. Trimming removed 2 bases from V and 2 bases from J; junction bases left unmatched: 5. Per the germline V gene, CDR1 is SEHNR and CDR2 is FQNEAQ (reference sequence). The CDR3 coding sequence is TGTGCCAGCAGCTTATCGACAGGGGTCGCTGGAAACACCATATATTTT. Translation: CASSLSTGVAGNTIYF.

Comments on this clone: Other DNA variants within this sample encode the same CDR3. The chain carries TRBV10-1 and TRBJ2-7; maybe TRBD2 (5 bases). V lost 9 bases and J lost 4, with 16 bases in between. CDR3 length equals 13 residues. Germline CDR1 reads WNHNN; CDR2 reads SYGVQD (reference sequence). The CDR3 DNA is TGCGCCAGTTCCGACGGACGAGGGTACGAGCAGTACTTC. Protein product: CASSDGRGYEQYF.

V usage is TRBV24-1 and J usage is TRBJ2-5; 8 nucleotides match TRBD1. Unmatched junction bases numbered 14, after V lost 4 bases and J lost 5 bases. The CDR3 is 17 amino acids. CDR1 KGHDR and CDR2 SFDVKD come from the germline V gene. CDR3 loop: CATSDPTTGDVSETQYF. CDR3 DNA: TGTGCCACCAGTGACCCTACGACAGGGGACGTGAGCGAGACCCAGTACTTC.

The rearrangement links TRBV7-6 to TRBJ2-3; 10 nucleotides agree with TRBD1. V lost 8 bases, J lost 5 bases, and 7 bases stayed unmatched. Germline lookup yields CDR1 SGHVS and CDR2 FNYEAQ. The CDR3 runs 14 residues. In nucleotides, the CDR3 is TGTGCCAGCTGCGGACAGGGGGTTGGAGATACGCAGTATTTT. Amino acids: CASCGQGVGDTQYF.

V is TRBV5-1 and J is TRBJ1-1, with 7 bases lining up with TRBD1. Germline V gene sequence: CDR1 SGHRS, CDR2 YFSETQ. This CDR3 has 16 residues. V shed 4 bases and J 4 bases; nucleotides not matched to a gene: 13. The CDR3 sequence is CASSIRTGGRGTEAFF. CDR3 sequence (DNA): TGCGCCAGCAGCATAAGGACAGGCGGAAGAGGCACTGAAGCTTTCTTT.

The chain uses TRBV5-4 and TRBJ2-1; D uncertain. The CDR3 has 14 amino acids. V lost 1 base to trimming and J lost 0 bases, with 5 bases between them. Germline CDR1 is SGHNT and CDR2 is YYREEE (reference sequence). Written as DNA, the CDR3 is TGTGCCAGCAGCTTGAGAGACTCCTACAATGAGCAGTTCTTC. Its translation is CASSLRDSYNEQFF.